The clone carrying this T cell receptor (beta chain) rates as medium-sized. Its target is not known. This record belongs to a study of spatial heterogeneity in lung cancer. Study-wide points: How many expanded intratumoral alpha and beta TCRs were present tracked the tumor mutation count, which was a count of nonsynonymous mutations. Regional and ubiquitous nonsynonymous mutations were tracked by counts of regional and ubiquitous expanded TCRs, respectively. Tumor T cell coverage was estimated at around 7% for alpha and more than 11% for beta chains.

The length of the CDR3 is 15 residues. The germline gives CDR1 SEHNR, CDR2 FQNEAQ (reference sequence). The ends lost 5 bases at V and 2 bases at J; junction bases unmatched: 6. Each molecule of TCR cDNA was tagged with one unique molecular identifier. One entry per CDR3 protein results from TCRdb running MiXCR on the 5' RACE reads. Among some 2,000 distinct CDR3 sequences listed, around 9.3% were seen once. The time point denotes: sample taken at primary tumor resection. Whole RNA, isolated from tumor, nontumor lung or frozen PBMC, was sequenced without prior sorting. The chain employs TRBV7-9 and TRBJ2-1; TRBD2 aligns across 7 bases. Sequenced material: lung tumor tissue, taken at surgery. This clonotype originated in a female donor with early-stage non-small cell lung cancer. This CDR3 reads CASSGLGLPYNEQFF. As DNA, the CDR3 is TGTGCCAGCAGCGGGCTGGGACTACCCTACAATGAGCAGTTCTTC. Complete variable domain (other parts from reference TRBV7-9 and TRBJ2-1): DTGVSQNPRHKITKRGQNVTFRCDPISEHNRLYWYRQTLGQGPEFLTYFQNEAQLEKSRLLSDRFSAERPKGSFSTLEIQRTEQGDSAMYLCASSGLGLPYNEQFFGPGTRLTVL.